This T cell receptor (beta chain) stems from a study of blood T cell repertoires in COVID-19. With 3 bases clipped from V and 0 bases from J, the junction kept 1 base outside the gene matches. Germline values: CDR1 SGHRS, CDR2 YFSETQ. The CDR3 runs 14 residues. Measured with immunoSEQ multiplex PCR; TCRdb has only the in-frame clones, and not every one. The data show about 75,000 clones, with around 74% seen just once and 5.4% held by the top ten. The chain employs TRBV5-1 and TRBJ2-3, with 7 nucleotides matching TRBD1. The sequence derives from an elderly woman with active or convalescent COVID-19. Source material: peripheral blood. CDR3 DNA sequence: TGCGCCAGCAGCTCCAGGGGGAGCACAGATACGCAGTATTTT. Protein: CASSSRGSTDTQYF.